Listed below are T cell receptor beta chains from one sample, sequenced in a study of blood T cell repertoires in COVID-19. The method was immunoSEQ multiplex PCR; TCRdb's version includes in-frame clones alone and lacks a portion of them. The table includes 45,000 to 65,000 clones, 83% detected once. The sequenced sample was peripheral blood. These receptors originate from a man aged 35 to 55 with acute or convalescent COVID-19. The CDR3 runs from the conserved cysteine through the conserved F or W. D genes are given only for firm matches. Only part of the rows carry a size: once, few, many, or a class if the clone is expanded.

d_gene: -; v_gene: TRBV4-1; j_gene: TRBJ2-7; abundance: -; CDR3aa: CASSQTQGREPYEQYF; CDR3nt: TGCGCCAGCAGCCAAACACAGGGCCGAGAACCCTACGAGCAGTACTTC
d_gene: -; v_gene: TRBV28; j_gene: TRBJ1-1; abundance: -; CDR3aa: CASSPGVNTEAFF; CDR3nt: TGTGCCAGCTCTCCGGGGGTGAACACTGAAGCTTTCTTT
d_gene: TRBD1; v_gene: TRBV3-1/TRBV3-2; j_gene: TRBJ2-7; abundance: -; CDR3aa: CASSQGQGARVQYF; CDR3nt: TGTGCCAGCAGCCAAGGACAGGGGGCGCGGGTGCAGTACTTC
d_gene: TRBD1; v_gene: TRBV7-8; j_gene: TRBJ2-7; abundance: -; CDR3aa: CASSRNRGEQYF; CDR3nt: TGTGCCAGCAGCCGGAACAGGGGCGAGCAGTACTTC
d_gene: -; v_gene: TRBV5-6; j_gene: TRBJ1-1; abundance: once; CDR3aa: CASSSGVYYDTEAFF; CDR3nt: TGTGCCAGCAGCTCAGGGGTTTACTACGACACTGAAGCTTTCTTT
d_gene: -; v_gene: TRBV19; j_gene: TRBJ2-4; abundance: -; CDR3aa: CASSPGDAKNIQYF; CDR3nt: TGTGCCAGTAGTCCAGGGGATGCCAAAAACATTCAGTACTTC
d_gene: -; v_gene: TRBV5-6; j_gene: TRBJ2-6; abundance: -; CDR3aa: CASSFRSGANVLTF; CDR3nt: TGTGCCAGCAGCTTTCGTTCTGGGGCCAACGTCCTGACTTTC
d_gene: TRBD1; v_gene: TRBV19; j_gene: TRBJ2-5; abundance: -; CDR3aa: CASSITGQGIETQYF; CDR3nt: TGTGCCAGTAGTATCACAGGACAGGGTATCGAGACCCAGTACTTC
d_gene: TRBD1; v_gene: TRBV9; j_gene: TRBJ1-2; abundance: once; CDR3aa: CASSVEGARYGYTF; CDR3nt: TGTGCCAGCAGCGTGGAGGGGGCAAGGTATGGCTACACCTTC
d_gene: -; v_gene: TRBV2; j_gene: TRBJ2-4; abundance: -; CDR3aa: CASRPTLGGKNIQYF; CDR3nt: TGTGCCAGCAGACCGACGTTGGGGGGCAAAAACATTCAGTACTTC
d_gene: -; v_gene: TRBV7-2; j_gene: TRBJ1-5; abundance: -; CDR3aa: CASNPGGNQPQHF; CDR3nt: TGTGCCAGCAACCCCGGTGGCAATCAGCCCCAGCATTTT
d_gene: -; v_gene: TRBV19; j_gene: TRBJ2-6; abundance: -; CDR3aa: CASSPRSGESSGANVLTF; CDR3nt: TGTGCCAGTAGTCCCCGTAGTGGGGAGAGCTCTGGGGCCAACGTCCTGACTTTC
d_gene: TRBD1; v_gene: TRBV14; j_gene: TRBJ2-1; abundance: -; CDR3aa: CASSLYRGRFNEQFF; CDR3nt: TGTGCCAGCAGCCTCTACAGGGGACGGTTTAATGAGCAGTTCTTC
d_gene: -; v_gene: TRBV9; j_gene: TRBJ1-2; abundance: -; CDR3aa: CASSSGTNNDYGYTF; CDR3nt: TGTGCCAGCAGCTCCGGGACAAATAACGACTATGGCTACACCTTC
d_gene: TRBD1; v_gene: TRBV5-4; j_gene: TRBJ2-2; abundance: -; CDR3aa: CASSWGGTGYTGELFF; CDR3nt: TGTGCCAGCAGCTGGGGTGGGACAGGGTACACCGGGGAGCTGTTTTTT
d_gene: -; v_gene: TRBV5-1; j_gene: TRBJ1-4; abundance: -; CDR3aa: CASSLDGVTNEKLFF; CDR3nt: TGCGCCAGCAGCTTGGACGGGGTTACTAATGAAAAACTGTTTTTT
d_gene: TRBD1; v_gene: TRBV19; j_gene: TRBJ1-1; abundance: -; CDR3aa: CASSARDRSPEAFF; CDR3nt: TGTGCCAGTAGTGCCCGGGACAGGTCCCCTGAAGCTTTCTTT
d_gene: -; v_gene: TRBV12-2; j_gene: TRBJ2-6; abundance: few; CDR3aa: CASRFRGSGANVLTF; CDR3nt: TGTGCAAGTCGCTTCAGGGGGTCTGGGGCCAACGTCCTGACTTTC
d_gene: TRBD1; v_gene: TRBV28; j_gene: TRBJ1-2; abundance: -; CDR3aa: CASSSLGTGTPYGYTF; CDR3nt: TGTGCCAGCAGCTCCCTCGGGACAGGGACCCCCTATGGCTACACCTTC
d_gene: -; v_gene: TRBV12-3/TRBV12-4; j_gene: TRBJ1-1; abundance: once; CDR3aa: CASRFGGNTEAFF; CDR3nt: TGTGCCAGCAGGTTTGGAGGGAACACTGAAGCTTTCTTT
d_gene: -; v_gene: TRBV30; j_gene: TRBJ1-2; abundance: -; CDR3aa: CAWSSLRGAGYTF; CDR3nt: TGTGCCTGGAGCTCCTTACGGGGGGCGGGCTACACCTTC
d_gene: -; v_gene: TRBV5-1; j_gene: TRBJ1-6; abundance: -; CDR3aa: CASSPGGGPRSPLHF; CDR3nt: TGCGCCAGCAGCCCCGGGGGGGGCCCAAGGTCACCCCTCCACTTT
d_gene: TRBD1; v_gene: TRBV24-1; j_gene: TRBJ1-4; abundance: -; CDR3aa: CATGPGQNNEKLFF; CDR3nt: TGTGCCACCGGACCGGGACAGAATAATGAAAAACTGTTTTTT
d_gene: TRBD2; v_gene: TRBV6-2/TRBV6-3; j_gene: TRBJ2-3; abundance: -; CDR3aa: CASSFREAGDTQYF; CDR3nt: TGTGCCAGCAGTTTTCGGGAGGCCGGGGATACGCAGTATTTT
d_gene: -; v_gene: TRBV5-1; j_gene: TRBJ2-2; abundance: -; CDR3aa: CASSLGDKTGELFF; CDR3nt: TGCGCCAGCAGCTTGGGAGATAAAACCGGGGAGCTGTTTTTT
d_gene: -; v_gene: TRBV24-1; j_gene: TRBJ1-2; abundance: -; CDR3aa: CATSSEAARGYTF; CDR3nt: TGTGCCACCAGTTCCGAGGCGGCCCGAGGCTACACCTTC
d_gene: TRBD1; v_gene: TRBV19; j_gene: TRBJ2-5; abundance: -; CDR3aa: CASSIVSGQGGETQYF; CDR3nt: TGTGCCAGTAGTATAGTTTCCGGACAGGGGGGAGAGACCCAGTACTTC
d_gene: TRBD2; v_gene: TRBV14; j_gene: TRBJ2-3; abundance: -; CDR3aa: CASSLPGLAITDTQYF; CDR3nt: TGTGCCAGCAGCCTTCCGGGACTAGCCATCACAGATACGCAGTATTTT
d_gene: -; v_gene: TRBV27; j_gene: TRBJ2-2; abundance: -; CDR3aa: CASSLKRSTGELFF; CDR3nt: TGTGCCAGCAGTTTGAAGCGGTCCACCGGGGAGCTGTTTTTT
d_gene: -; v_gene: TRBV3-1/TRBV3-2; j_gene: TRBJ1-4; abundance: -; CDR3aa: CASSQRVRGEKLFF; CDR3nt: TGTGCCAGCAGCCAAAGGGTTAGGGGTGAAAAACTGTTTTTT
d_gene: -; v_gene: TRBV6-1; j_gene: TRBJ1-4; abundance: few; CDR3aa: CASSASGLGATNEKLFF; CDR3nt: TGTGCCAGCAGTGCAAGCGGCCTGGGTGCAACTAATGAAAAACTGTTTTTT
d_gene: TRBD1; v_gene: TRBV9; j_gene: TRBJ1-3; abundance: -; CDR3aa: CASSKTTGVNLGNTIYF; CDR3nt: TGTGCCAGCAGCAAGACGACAGGGGTGAATCTCGGAAACACCATATATTTT
d_gene: -; v_gene: TRBV19; j_gene: TRBJ1-5; abundance: -; CDR3aa: CASSSTARTGGNQPQHF; CDR3nt: TGTGCCAGTAGTTCAACCGCGCGAACAGGAGGCAATCAGCCCCAGCATTTT
d_gene: -; v_gene: TRBV27; j_gene: TRBJ1-1; abundance: -; CDR3aa: CACSRGTEAFF; CDR3nt: TGTGCCTGCTCAAGGGGCACTGAAGCTTTCTTT
d_gene: TRBD2; v_gene: TRBV28; j_gene: TRBJ2-1; abundance: -; CDR3aa: CASSSGLAQNEQFF; CDR3nt: TGTGCCAGCTCCTCGGGACTAGCACAGAATGAGCAGTTCTTC
d_gene: -; v_gene: TRBV5-4; j_gene: TRBJ1-2; abundance: -; CDR3aa: CASTGKGVIGGYTF; CDR3nt: TGTGCCAGCACCGGGAAGGGGGTGATAGGGGGCTACACCTTC
d_gene: TRBD2; v_gene: TRBV6-6; j_gene: TRBJ2-7; abundance: -; CDR3aa: CASSASGSVHEQYF; CDR3nt: TGTGCCAGCAGTGCTAGCGGGAGTGTCCACGAGCAGTACTTC
d_gene: TRBD1; v_gene: TRBV6-2/TRBV6-3; j_gene: TRBJ1-1; abundance: -; CDR3aa: CASNPLAGGTEAFF; CDR3nt: TGTGCCAGCAACCCCCTGGCAGGGGGCACTGAAGCTTTCTTT
d_gene: -; v_gene: TRBV18; j_gene: TRBJ2-3; abundance: -; CDR3aa: CASSPLPTSGTDTQYF; CDR3nt: TGTGCCAGCTCACCACTTCCGACTAGTGGCACAGATACGCAGTATTTT
d_gene: TRBD2; v_gene: TRBV5-4; j_gene: TRBJ2-3; abundance: -; CDR3aa: CASRATSGRSTDTQYF; CDR3nt: TGTGCCAGCAGAGCTACTAGCGGGAGAAGCACAGATACGCAGTATTTT
d_gene: -; v_gene: TRBV7-2; j_gene: TRBJ1-5; abundance: -; CDR3aa: CASSLASGASQPQHF; CDR3nt: TGTGCCAGCAGCTTGGCCTCAGGGGCTAGTCAGCCCCAGCATTTT
d_gene: TRBD1; v_gene: TRBV7-8; j_gene: TRBJ1-6; abundance: -; CDR3aa: CASSVSGQRNSPLHF; CDR3nt: TGTGCCAGCAGCGTATCGGGACAGAGGAATTCACCCCTCCACTTT
d_gene: -; v_gene: TRBV2; j_gene: TRBJ2-7; abundance: -; CDR3aa: CAVSRNSPYEQYF; CDR3nt: TGTGCCGTGTCCCGGAACAGCCCCTACGAGCAGTACTTC
d_gene: TRBD1; v_gene: TRBV2; j_gene: TRBJ1-2; abundance: few; CDR3aa: CASSGETGEVYGYTF; CDR3nt: TGTGCCAGCAGTGGAGAGACAGGGGAAGTCTATGGCTACACCTTC
d_gene: TRBD1; v_gene: TRBV5-1; j_gene: TRBJ1-1; abundance: -; CDR3aa: CASSPGVKTGGTEAFF; CDR3nt: TGCGCCAGCAGCCCAGGGGTTAAAACAGGGGGGACTGAAGCTTTCTTT
d_gene: -; v_gene: TRBV5-1; j_gene: TRBJ2-1; abundance: -; CDR3aa: CASSLENPSYNEQFF; CDR3nt: TGCGCCAGCAGCTTGGAAAATCCCAGTTACAATGAGCAGTTCTTC
d_gene: TRBD2; v_gene: TRBV14; j_gene: TRBJ2-5; abundance: once; CDR3aa: CASSRSGGETQYF; CDR3nt: TGTGCCAGCAGCCGGTCGGGGGGGGAGACCCAGTACTTC